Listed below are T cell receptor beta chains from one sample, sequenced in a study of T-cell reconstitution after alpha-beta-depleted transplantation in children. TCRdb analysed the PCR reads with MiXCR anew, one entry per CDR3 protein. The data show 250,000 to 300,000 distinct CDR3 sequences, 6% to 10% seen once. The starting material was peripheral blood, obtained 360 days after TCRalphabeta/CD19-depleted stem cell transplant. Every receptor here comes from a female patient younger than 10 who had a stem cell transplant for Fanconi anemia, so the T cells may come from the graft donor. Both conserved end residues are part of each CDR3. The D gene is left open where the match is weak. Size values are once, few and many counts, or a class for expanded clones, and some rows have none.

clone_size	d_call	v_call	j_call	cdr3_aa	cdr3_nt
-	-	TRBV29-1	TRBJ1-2	CSGDFNYGYTF	TGCAGCGGGGACTTTAACTATGGCTACACCTTC
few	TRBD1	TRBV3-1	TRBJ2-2	CATTDRANTGELFF	TGTGCCACCACCGACAGGGCGAACACCGGGGAGCTGTTTTTT
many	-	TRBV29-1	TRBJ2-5	CSVEGLLTGGGETQYF	TGCAGCGTTGAAGGGTTACTTACGGGGGGCGGGGAGACCCAGTACTTC
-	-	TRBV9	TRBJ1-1	CASSVGRHLNTEAFF	TGTGCCAGCAGCGTAGGTAGACACCTGAACACTGAAGCTTTCTTT
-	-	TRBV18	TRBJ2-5	CASSPHPGQETQYF	TGTGCCAGCTCACCACATCCTGGACAAGAGACCCAGTACTTC
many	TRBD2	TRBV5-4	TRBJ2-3	CASSLVAGPTDTQYF	TGTGCCAGCAGCTTGGTAGCGGGTCCCACAGATACGCAGTATTTT
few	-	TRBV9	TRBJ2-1	CASSVDGMSSYNEQFF	TGTGCCAGCAGCGTAGATGGCATGAGCTCCTACAATGAGCAGTTCTTC
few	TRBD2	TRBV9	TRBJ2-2	CASTMTSGRAWNTGELFF	TGTGCCAGCACCATGACTAGCGGGAGGGCCTGGAACACCGGGGAGCTGTTTTTT
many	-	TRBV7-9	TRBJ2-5	CASSLGLTQETQYF	TGTGCCAGCAGCTTAGGCCTAACTCAAGAGACCCAGTACTTC
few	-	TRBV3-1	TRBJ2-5	CASSLRRCIKTQYF	TGTGCCAGCAGCTTACGCAGATGCATCAAGACCCAGTACTTC
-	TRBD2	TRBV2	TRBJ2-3	CALSLGLAGRHSTDTQYF	TGTGCCCTCAGCCTGGGACTAGCGGGCCGTCATAGCACAGATACGCAGTATTTT
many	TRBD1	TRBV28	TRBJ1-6	CASNRDSSYNSPLHF	TGTGCCAGCAACCGGGACAGCTCCTATAATTCACCCCTCCACTTT
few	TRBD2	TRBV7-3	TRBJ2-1	CASSLNPTSGGYSYNEQFF	TGTGCCAGCAGCTTAAACCCGACTAGCGGGGGCTACTCCTACAATGAGCAGTTCTTC
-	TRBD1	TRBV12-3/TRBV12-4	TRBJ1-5	CASSSGTGPNQPQHF	TGTGCCAGCAGTTCCGGGACAGGACCTAATCAGCCCCAGCATTTT
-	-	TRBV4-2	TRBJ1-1	CASSRLGAETFNTEAFF	TGTGCCAGCAGCCGTCTAGGGGCCGAGACCTTCAACACTGAAGCTTTCTTT
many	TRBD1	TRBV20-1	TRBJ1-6	CSAPGTGELNSPLHF	TGCAGTGCACCCGGGACAGGGGAATTGAATTCACCCCTCCACTTT
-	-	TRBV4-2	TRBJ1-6	CASSSDVGHGVVALHF	TGTGCCAGCAGCTCAGATGTAGGACACGGGGTTGTCGCCCTCCACTTT
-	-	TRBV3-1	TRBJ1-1	CASSLRTATEAFF	TGTGCCAGCAGCCTCCGGACAGCAACTGAAGCTTTCTTT
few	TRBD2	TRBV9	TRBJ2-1	CASSAGGAGGLEDEQFF	TGTGCCAGCAGCGCCGGGGGGGCGGGGGGACTGGAAGATGAGCAGTTCTTC
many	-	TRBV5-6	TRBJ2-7	CASSLVATPLHEQYF	TGTGCCAGCAGCTTGGTAGCGACCCCCCTCCACGAGCAGTACTTC
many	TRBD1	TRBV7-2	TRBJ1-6	CASSSRGLRDSPLHF	TGTGCCAGCAGCTCGAGGGGGCTCCGGGATTCACCCCTCCACTTT
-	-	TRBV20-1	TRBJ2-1	CSARDGTSYNEQFF	TGCAGTGCTAGGGACGGGACGTCCTACAATGAGCAGTTCTTC
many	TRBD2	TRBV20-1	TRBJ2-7	CSARDPRLAPTYEQYF	TGCAGTGCTAGAGATCCCCGACTAGCTCCTACTTACGAGCAGTACTTC
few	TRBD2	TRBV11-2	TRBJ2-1	CASSLETAGWVAGHEQFF	TGTGCCAGCAGCTTAGAGACGGCGGGCTGGGTAGCGGGGCATGAGCAGTTCTTC
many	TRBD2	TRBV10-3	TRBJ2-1	CAISEPGLARYNEQFF	TGTGCCATCAGTGAACCGGGACTAGCGAGATACAATGAGCAGTTCTTC
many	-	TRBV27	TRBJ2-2	CASRPIGTGELFF	TGTGCCAGCAGACCCATAGGGACCGGGGAGCTGTTTTTT
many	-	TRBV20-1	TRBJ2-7	CSAISGTASYEQYF	TGCAGTGCTATTTCCGGGACCGCCTCCTACGAGCAGTACTTC
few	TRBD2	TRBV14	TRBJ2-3	CASSQEGGTSGGYSTDTQYF	TGTGCCAGCAGCCAAGAAGGTGGAACTAGCGGGGGTTATAGCACAGATACGCAGTATTTT
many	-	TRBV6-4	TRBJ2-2	CASSELPTGELFF	TGTGCCAGCAGTGAACTACCGACCGGGGAGCTGTTTTTT
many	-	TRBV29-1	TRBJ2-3	CSVPSSGTQYF	TGCAGCGTTCCATCCTCGGGTACGCAGTATTTT
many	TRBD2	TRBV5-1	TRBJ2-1	CASSPRTSALNNEQFF	TGCGCCAGCAGCCCCAGGACTAGCGCCTTGAACAATGAGCAGTTCTTC
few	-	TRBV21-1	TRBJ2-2	CACSPKGGSRNTGELFF	TGTGCTTGCAGCCCTAAGGGGGGCTCCCGGAACACCGGGGAGCTGTTTTTT
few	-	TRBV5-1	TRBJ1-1	CASSWDPLSTEAFF	TGCGCCAGCAGCTGGGACCCCCTGAGCACTGAAGCTTTCTTT
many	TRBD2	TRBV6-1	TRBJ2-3	CASTRGVTDTQYF	TGTGCCAGCACCCGGGGGGTCACAGATACGCAGTATTTT
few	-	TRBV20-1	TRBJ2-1	CSAPPGRGGEQFF	TGCAGTGCCCCGCCGGGTCGGGGAGGTGAGCAGTTCTTC
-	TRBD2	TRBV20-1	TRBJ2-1	CSASGGASYNEQFF	TGCAGTGCTAGCGGGGGGGCATCCTACAATGAGCAGTTCTTC
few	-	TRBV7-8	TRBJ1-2	CASSPSSGQEALYGYTF	TGTGCCAGCAGCCCTAGTTCGGGGCAGGAGGCACTATATGGCTACACCTTC
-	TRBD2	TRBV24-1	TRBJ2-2	CATSTAGGELFF	TGTGCCACCAGTACAGCGGGGGGGGAGCTGTTTTTT
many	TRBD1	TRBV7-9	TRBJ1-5	CAVKTGGNQPQHF	TGTGCCGTCAAAACAGGGGGCAATCAGCCCCAGCATTTT
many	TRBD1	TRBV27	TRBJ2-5	CASSLSTYNRGRLETQYF	TGTGCCAGCAGTTTATCTACTTATAACAGGGGTAGACTTGAGACCCAGTACTTC
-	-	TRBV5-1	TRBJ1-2	CASSFGVDYGYTF	TGCGCCAGCAGCTTTGGGGTTGACTATGGCTACACCTTC
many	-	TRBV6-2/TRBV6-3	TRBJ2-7	CASSYAGGGVNNEQYF	TGTGCCAGCAGTTACGCTGGGGGTGGAGTGAATAACGAGCAGTACTTC
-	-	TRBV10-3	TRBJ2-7	CAISVGAAGDEQYF	TGTGCCATCAGTGTGGGGGCCGCGGGGGACGAGCAGTACTTC
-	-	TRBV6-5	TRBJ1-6	CASRRLGMSSPLHF	TGTGCCAGCAGAAGGTTGGGTATGTCTTCACCCCTCCACTTT
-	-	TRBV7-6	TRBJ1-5	CASSSRDGLMPQHF	TGTGCCAGCAGCTCTCGGGACGGCCTAATGCCCCAGCATTTT
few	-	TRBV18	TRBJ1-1	CASSPLDGGNTEAFF	TGTGCCAGCTCACCACTTGACGGGGGGAACACTGAAGCTTTCTTT
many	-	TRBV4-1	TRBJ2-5	CASSQETPFVGLQETQYF	TGCGCCAGCAGCCAAGAGACCCCGTTCGTCGGGCTCCAAGAGACCCAGTACTTC
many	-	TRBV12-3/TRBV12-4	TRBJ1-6	CASTPLGGVYNSPLHF	TGTGCCAGCACCCCCTTGGGTGGGGTCTATAATTCACCCCTCCACTTT
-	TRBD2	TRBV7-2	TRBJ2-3	CASSLRTSDGRGDTQYF	TGTGCCAGCAGCTTAAGGACTAGCGATGGCCGAGGAGATACGCAGTATTTT
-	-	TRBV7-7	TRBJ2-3	CASSLGLGRGSDTQYF	TGTGCCAGCAGCTTAGGTCTGGGACGGGGGTCAGATACGCAGTATTTT
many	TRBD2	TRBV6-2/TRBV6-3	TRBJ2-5	CASSYYRLAGDGSRETQYF	TGTGCCAGCAGTTACTACCGACTAGCGGGAGACGGATCCAGAGAGACCCAGTACTTC
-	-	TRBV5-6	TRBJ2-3	CASSTWKLLVTDTQYF	TGTGCCAGCAGCACCTGGAAACTGCTAGTCACAGATACGCAGTATTTT
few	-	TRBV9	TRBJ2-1	CASSVDGSPYNEQFF	TGTGCCAGCAGCGTAGATGGTAGCCCCTACAATGAGCAGTTCTTC